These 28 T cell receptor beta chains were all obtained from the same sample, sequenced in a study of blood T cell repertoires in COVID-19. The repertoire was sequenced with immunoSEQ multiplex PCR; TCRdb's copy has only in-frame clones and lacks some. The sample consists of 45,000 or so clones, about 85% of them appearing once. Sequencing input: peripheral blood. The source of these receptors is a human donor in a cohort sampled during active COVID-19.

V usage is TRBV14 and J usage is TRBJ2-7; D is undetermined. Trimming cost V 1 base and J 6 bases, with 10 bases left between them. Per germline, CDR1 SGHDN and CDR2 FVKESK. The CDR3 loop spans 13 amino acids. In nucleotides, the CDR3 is TGTGCCAGCAGCCAAGGGAATCGGGTCGAGCAGTACTTC. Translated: CASSQGNRVEQYF. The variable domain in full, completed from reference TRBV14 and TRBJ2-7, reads EAGVTQFPSHSVIEKGQTVTLRCDPISGHDNLYWYRRVMGKEIKFLLHFVKESKQDESGMPNNRFLAERTGGTYSTLKVQPAELEDSGVYFCASSQGNRVEQYFGPGTRLTVT.

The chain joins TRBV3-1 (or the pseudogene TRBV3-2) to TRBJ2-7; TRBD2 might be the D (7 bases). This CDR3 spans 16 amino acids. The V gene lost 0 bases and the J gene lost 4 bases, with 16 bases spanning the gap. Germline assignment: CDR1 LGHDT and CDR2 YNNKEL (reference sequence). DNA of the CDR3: TGTGCCAGCAGCCAAGATTCTAGGGGGGGACTTTACGAGCAGTACTTC. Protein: CASSQDSRGGLYEQYF.

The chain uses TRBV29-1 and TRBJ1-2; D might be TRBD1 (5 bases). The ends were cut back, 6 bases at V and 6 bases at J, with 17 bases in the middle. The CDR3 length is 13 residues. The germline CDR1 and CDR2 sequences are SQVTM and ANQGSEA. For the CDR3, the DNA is TGCAGCGTGGAGACGGACACTACGAATGGCTACACCTTC. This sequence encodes CSVETDTTNGYTF.

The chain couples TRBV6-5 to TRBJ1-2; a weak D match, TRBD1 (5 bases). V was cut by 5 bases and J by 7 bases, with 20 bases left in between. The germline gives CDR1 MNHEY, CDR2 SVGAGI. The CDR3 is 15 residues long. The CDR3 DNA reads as TGTGCCAGCAGTCCTGACGGGCGTAAAAGGGGTGGCTACACCTTC. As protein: CASSPDGRKRGGYTF.

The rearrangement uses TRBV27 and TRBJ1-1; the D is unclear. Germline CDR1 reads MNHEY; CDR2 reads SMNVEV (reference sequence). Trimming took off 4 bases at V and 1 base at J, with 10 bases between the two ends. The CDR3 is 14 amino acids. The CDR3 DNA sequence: TGTGCCAGCAGTTATCGGCGGGGGAACACTGAAGCTTTCTTT. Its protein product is CASSYRRGNTEAFF.

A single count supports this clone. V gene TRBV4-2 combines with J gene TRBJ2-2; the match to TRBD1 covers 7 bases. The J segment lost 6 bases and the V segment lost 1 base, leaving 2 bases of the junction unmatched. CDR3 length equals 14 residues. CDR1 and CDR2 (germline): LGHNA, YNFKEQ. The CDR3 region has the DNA TGTGCCAGCAGCCAAGCCACAGGGGCCGGGGAGCTGTTTTTT. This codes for CASSQATGAGELFF.

CDR3 sequence: CATSRDATPSGANVLTF. The CDR3 coding sequence is TGTGCCACCAGCAGAGATGCGACTCCCTCTGGGGCCAACGTCCTGACTTTC. This sequence joins TRBV15 and TRBJ2-6; no firm D call. The germline V gene encodes CDR1 LNHNV and CDR2 YYDKDF (reference sequence). This CDR3 has 17 amino acids. V lost 0 bases and J 0 bases, leaving 9 bases between the germline ends. Combining the CDR3 with reference TRBV15 and TRBJ2-6 gives the whole variable domain DAMVIQNPRYQVTQFGKPVTLSCSQTLNHNVMYWYQQKSSQAPKLLFHYYDKDFNNEADTPDNFQSRRPNTSFCFLDIRSPGLGDTAMYLCATSRDATPSGANVLTFGAGSRLTVL.

The CDR3 DNA is TGTGCCAGCAGCCTCATAGCGGGAGGGCCCCATGAGCAGTTCTTC. This sequence encodes CASSLIAGGPHEQFF. This chain links TRBV7-3 with TRBJ2-1; 11 bases fit TRBD2. CDR3 size: 15 residues. V lost 5 bases, J lost 8 bases, and 8 bases stayed unmatched. Germline assignment: CDR1 SGHTA and CDR2 FQGTGA.

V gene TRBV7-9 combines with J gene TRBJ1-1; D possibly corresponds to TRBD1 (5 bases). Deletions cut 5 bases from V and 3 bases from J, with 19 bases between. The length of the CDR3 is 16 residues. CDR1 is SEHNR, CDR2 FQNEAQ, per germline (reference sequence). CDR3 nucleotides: TGTGCCAGCAGCATAGGCAGGACATCCTCCGACACTGAAGCTTTCTTT. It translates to CASSIGRTSSDTEAFF. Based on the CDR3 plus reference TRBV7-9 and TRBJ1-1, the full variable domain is DTGVSQNPRHKITKRGQNVTFRCDPISEHNRLYWYRQTLGQGPEFLTYFQNEAQLEKSRLLSDRFSAERPKGSFSTLEIQRTEQGDSAMYLCASSIGRTSSDTEAFFGQGTRLTVV.

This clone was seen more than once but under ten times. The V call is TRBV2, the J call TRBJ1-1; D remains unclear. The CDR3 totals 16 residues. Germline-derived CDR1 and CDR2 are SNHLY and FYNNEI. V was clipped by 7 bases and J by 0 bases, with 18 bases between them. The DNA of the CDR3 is TGTGCCAGCATCCACCCTTCTTGGGAGCTGAACACTGAAGCTTTCTTT. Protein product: CASIHPSWELNTEAFF.

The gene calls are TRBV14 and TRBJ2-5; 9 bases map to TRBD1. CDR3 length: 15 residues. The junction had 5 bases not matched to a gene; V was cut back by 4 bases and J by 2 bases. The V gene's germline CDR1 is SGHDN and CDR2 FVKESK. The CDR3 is CASSRVGQGQETQYF. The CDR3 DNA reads TGTGCCAGCAGCCGCGTGGGACAGGGACAAGAGACCCAGTACTTC.

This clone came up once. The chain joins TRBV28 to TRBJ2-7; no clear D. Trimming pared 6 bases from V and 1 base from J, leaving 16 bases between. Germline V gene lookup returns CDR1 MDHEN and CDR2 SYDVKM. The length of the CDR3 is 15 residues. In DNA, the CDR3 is TGTGCCAGCAGAACGGCCCGGGTGGCATCCTACGAGCAGTACTTC. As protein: CASRTARVASYEQYF.

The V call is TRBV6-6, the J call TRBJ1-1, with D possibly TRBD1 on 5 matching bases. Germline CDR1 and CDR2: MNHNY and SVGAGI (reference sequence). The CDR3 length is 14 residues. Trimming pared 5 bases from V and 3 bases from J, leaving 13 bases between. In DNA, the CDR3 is TGTGCCAGCAGTCCAGGGTTGGGTCACACTGAAGCTTTCTTT. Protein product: CASSPGLGHTEAFF.

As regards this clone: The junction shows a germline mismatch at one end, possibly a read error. This chain's CDR3 is CATILTSGRILIF. DNA for the CDR3: TGTGCCACAATCTTGACTAGCGGGAGGATTTTGATCTTC. The chain links TRBV6-5 to TRBJ2-1; 13 bases align to TRBD2. CDR3 length equals 13 residues. CDR1 is MNHEY and CDR2 is SVGAGI in the germline V gene.

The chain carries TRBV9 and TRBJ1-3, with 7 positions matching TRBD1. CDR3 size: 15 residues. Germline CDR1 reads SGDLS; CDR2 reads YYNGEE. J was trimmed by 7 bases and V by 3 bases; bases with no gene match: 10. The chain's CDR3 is CASSARQGTMNTIYF. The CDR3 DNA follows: TGTGCCAGCAGCGCGAGACAGGGTACGATGAACACCATATATTTT.

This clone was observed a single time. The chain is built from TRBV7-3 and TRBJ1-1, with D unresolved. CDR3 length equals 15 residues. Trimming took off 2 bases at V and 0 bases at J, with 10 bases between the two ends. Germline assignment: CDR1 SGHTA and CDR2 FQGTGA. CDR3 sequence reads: CASSLAGGMNTEAFF. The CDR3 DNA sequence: TGTGCCAGCAGCTTAGCTGGAGGGATGAACACTGAAGCTTTCTTT.

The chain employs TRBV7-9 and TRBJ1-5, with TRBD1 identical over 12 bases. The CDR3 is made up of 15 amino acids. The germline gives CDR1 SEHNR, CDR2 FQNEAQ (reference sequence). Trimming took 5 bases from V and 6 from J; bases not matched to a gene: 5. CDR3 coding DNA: TGTGCCAGCAGCATCGGGACAGGGGGCTTTCAGCCCCAGCATTTT. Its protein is CASSIGTGGFQPQHF.

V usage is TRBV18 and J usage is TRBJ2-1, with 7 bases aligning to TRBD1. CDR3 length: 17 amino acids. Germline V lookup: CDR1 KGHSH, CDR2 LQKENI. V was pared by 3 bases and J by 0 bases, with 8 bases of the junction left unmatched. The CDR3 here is CASSPLGQRSSYNEQFF. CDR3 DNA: TGTGCCAGCTCACCCTTGGGACAGAGGAGCTCCTACAATGAGCAGTTCTTC.

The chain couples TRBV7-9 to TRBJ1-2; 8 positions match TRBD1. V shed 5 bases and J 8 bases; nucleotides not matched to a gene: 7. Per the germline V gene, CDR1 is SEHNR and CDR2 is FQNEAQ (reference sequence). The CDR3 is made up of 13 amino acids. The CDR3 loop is CASSKGQEIGYTF. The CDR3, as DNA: TGTGCCAGCAGCAAGGGACAGGAAATCGGCTACACCTTC.

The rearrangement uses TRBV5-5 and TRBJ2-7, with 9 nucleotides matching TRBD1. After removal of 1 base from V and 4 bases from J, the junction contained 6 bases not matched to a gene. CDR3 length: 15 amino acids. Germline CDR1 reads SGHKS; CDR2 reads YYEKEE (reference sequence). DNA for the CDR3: TGTGCCAGCAGCTTGACAGGGGGCGCTGGGTACGAGCAGTACTTC. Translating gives CASSLTGGAGYEQYF. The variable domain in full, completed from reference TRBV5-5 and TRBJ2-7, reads DAGVTQSPTHLIKTRGQQVTLRCSPISGHKSVSWYQQVLGQGPQFIFQYYEKEERGRGNFPDRFSARQFPNYSSELNVNALLLGDSALYLCASSLTGGAGYEQYFGPGTRLTVT.

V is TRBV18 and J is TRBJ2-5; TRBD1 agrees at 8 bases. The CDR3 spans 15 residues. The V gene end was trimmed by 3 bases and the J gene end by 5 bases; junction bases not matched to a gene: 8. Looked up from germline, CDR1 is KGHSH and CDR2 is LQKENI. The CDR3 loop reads CASSPGQGMAETQYF. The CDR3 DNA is TGTGCCAGCTCACCTGGACAGGGCATGGCGGAGACCCAGTACTTC.

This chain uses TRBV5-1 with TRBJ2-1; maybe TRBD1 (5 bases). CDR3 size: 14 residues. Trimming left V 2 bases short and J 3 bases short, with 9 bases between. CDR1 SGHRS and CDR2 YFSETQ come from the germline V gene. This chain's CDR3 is CASSFAGNYNEQFF. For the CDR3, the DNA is TGCGCCAGCAGCTTTGCAGGGAACTACAATGAGCAGTTCTTC.

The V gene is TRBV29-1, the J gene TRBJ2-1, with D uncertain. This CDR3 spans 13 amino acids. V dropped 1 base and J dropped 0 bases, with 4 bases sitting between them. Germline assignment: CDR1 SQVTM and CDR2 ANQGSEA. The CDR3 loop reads CSVEASSYNEQFF. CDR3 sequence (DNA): TGCAGCGTTGAAGCCAGCTCCTACAATGAGCAGTTCTTC.

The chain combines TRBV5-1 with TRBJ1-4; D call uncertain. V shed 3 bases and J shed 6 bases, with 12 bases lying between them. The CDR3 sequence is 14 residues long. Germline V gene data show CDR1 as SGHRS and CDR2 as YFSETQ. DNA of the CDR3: TGCGCCAGCAGCTCCCTACCAGGTGATGAAAAACTGTTTTTT. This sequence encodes CASSSLPGDEKLFF.

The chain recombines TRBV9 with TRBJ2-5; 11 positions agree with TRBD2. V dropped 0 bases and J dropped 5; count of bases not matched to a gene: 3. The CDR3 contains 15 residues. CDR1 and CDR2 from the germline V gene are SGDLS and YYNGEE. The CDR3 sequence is CASSVDSGGAETQYF. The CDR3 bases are TGTGCCAGCAGCGTAGATAGCGGGGGGGCCGAGACCCAGTACTTC. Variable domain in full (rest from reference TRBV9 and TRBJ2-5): DSGVTQTPKHLITATGQRVTLRCSPRSGDLSVYWYQQSLDQGLQFLIQYYNGEERAKGNILERFSAQQFPDLHSELNLSSLELGDSALYFCASSVDSGGAETQYFGPGTRLLVL.

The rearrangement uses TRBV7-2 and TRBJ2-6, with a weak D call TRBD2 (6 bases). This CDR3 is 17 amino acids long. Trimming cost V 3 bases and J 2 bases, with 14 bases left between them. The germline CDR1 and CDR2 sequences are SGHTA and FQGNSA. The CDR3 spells CASSFGGAVPGANVLTF. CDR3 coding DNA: TGTGCCAGCAGCTTCGGCGGGGCCGTCCCTGGGGCCAACGTCCTGACTTTC.

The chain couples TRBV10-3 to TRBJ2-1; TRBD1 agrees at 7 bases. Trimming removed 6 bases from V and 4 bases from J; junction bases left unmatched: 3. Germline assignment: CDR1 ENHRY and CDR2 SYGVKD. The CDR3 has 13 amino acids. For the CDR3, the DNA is TGTGCCATCAGCCGGGACAGTTACAATGAGCAGTTCTTC. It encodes CAISRDSYNEQFF.

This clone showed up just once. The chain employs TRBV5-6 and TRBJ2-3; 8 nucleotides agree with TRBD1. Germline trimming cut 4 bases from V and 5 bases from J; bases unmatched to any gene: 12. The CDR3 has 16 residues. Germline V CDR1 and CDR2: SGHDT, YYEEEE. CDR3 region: CASSRNVRGRGDTQYF. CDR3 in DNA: TGTGCCAGCAGCCGGAATGTCAGGGGGCGCGGAGATACGCAGTATTTT.